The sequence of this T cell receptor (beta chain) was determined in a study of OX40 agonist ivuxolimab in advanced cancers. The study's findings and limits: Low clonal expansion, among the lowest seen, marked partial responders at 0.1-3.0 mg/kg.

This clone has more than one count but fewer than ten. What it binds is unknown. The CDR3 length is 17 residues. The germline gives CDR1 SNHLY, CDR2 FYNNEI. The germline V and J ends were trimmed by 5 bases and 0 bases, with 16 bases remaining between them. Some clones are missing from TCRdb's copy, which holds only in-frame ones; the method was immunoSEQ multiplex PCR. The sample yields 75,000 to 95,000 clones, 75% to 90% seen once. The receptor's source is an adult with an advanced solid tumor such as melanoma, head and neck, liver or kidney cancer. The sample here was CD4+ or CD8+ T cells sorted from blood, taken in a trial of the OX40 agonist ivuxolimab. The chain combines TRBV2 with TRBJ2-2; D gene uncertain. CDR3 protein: CASSPHLGISNTGELFF. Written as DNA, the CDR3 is TGTGCCAGCAGTCCCCATCTAGGAATTTCGAACACCGGGGAGCTGTTTTTT.